This TCR beta chain was recorded in a study of T cell changes during pregnancy in multiple sclerosis. Trimming cost V 3 bases and J 5 bases, with 13 bases left between them. This CDR3 spans 14 amino acids. The germline V gene has CDR1 WSHSY and CDR2 SAAADI. Clones were sequenced by immunoSEQ multiplex PCR, and TCRdb holds only the in-frame ones, with some missing. This table has roughly 13,000 clones, about 92% appearing once. The TCR originated in a female donor in good health, enrolled as a control in a pregnancy study. The specimen comprised peripheral blood, sampled in the second trimester of pregnancy. This rearrangement joins TRBV10-2 to TRBJ1-2; D gene uncertain. The CDR3 protein is CASSDFGRGYGYTF. The CDR3 DNA sequence: TGCGCCAGCAGTGACTTCGGACGGGGTTATGGCTACACCTTC.